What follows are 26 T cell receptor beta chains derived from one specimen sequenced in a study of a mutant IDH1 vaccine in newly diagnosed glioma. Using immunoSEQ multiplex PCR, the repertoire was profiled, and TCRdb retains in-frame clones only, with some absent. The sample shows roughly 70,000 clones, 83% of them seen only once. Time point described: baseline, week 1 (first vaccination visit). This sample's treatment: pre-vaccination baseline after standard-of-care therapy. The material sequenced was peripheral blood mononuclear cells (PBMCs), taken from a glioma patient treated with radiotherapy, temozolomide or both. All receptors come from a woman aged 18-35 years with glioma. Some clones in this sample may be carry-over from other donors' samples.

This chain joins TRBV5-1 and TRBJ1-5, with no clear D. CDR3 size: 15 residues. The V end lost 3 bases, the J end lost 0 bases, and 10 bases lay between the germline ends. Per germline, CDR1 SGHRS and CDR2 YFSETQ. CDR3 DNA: TGCGCCAGCAGCTCAGACGGTTATAGCAATCAGCCCCAGCATTTT. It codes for CASSSDGYSNQPQHF.

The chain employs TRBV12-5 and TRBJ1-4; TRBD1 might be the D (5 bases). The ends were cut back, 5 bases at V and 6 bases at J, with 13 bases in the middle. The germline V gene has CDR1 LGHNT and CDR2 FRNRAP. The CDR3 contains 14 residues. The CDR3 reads CASGRRGRDEKLFF. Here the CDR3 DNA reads TGTGCTAGTGGTCGGAGGGGTCGGGATGAAAAACTGTTTTTT.

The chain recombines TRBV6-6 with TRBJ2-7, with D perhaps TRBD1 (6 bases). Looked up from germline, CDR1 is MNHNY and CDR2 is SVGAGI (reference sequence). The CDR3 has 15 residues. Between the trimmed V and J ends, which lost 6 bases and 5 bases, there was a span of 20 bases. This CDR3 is CASSPKRGSVHEQYF. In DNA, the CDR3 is TGTGCCAGCAGCCCCAAGAGGGGGTCCGTCCACGAGCAGTACTTC.

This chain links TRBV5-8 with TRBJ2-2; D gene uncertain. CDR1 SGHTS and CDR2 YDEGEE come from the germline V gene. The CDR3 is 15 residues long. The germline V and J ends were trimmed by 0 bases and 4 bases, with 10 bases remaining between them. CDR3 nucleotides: TGTGCCAGCAGCTTGGAGGGTGTTAGCACCGGGGAGCTGTTTTTT. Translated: CASSLEGVSTGELFF.

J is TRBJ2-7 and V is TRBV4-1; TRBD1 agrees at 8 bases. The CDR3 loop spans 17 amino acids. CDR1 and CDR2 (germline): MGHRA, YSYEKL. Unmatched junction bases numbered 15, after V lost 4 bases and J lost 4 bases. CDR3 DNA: TGCGCCAGCAGCCTTGGGGCAGGGGGCCTCTCCCTATACGAGCAGTACTTC. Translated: CASSLGAGGLSLYEQYF.

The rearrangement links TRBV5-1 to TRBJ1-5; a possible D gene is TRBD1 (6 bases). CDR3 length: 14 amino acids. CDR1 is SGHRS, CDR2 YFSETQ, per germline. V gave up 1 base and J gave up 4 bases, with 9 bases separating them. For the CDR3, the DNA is TGCGCCAGCAGCTTGAAGGGGGGAAATCAGCCCCAGCATTTT. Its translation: CASSLKGGNQPQHF.

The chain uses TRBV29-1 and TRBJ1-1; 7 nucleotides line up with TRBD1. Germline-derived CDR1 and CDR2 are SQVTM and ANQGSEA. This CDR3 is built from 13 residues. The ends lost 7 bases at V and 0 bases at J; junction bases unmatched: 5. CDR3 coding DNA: TGCAGCGCCCACAGGGGAATGAACACTGAAGCTTTCTTT. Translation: CSAHRGMNTEAFF.

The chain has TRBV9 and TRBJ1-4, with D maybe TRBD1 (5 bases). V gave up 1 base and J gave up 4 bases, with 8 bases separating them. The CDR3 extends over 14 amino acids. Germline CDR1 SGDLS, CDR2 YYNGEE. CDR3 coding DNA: TGTGCCAGCAGCGTACAGGGCATTAATGAAAAACTGTTTTTT. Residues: CASSVQGINEKLFF.

In DNA, the CDR3 is TGTGCCAGCAGCCCCCGGACTAGCGGGAGTGGCGGGGAGCTGTTTTTT. Encoded protein: CASSPRTSGSGGELFF. The chain combines TRBV9 with TRBJ2-2; 13 bases agree with TRBD2. The V segment lost 4 bases and the J segment 7 bases; nucleotides outside the gene matches: 7. The CDR3 covers 16 residues. In germline, CDR1 is SGDLS, CDR2 YYNGEE. The full variable domain, in which reference TRBV9 and TRBJ2-2 provide the parts outside the CDR3, is DSGVTQTPKHLITATGQRVTLRCSPRSGDLSVYWYQQSLDQGLQFLIQYYNGEERAKGNILERFSAQQFPDLHSELNLSSLELGDSALYFCASSPRTSGSGGELFFGEGSRLTVL.

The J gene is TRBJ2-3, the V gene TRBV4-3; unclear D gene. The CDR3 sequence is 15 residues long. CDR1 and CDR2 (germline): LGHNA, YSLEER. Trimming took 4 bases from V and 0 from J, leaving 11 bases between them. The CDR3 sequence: CASSPGAYSTDTQYF. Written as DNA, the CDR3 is TGCGCCAGCAGCCCCGGAGCATATAGCACAGATACGCAGTATTTT.

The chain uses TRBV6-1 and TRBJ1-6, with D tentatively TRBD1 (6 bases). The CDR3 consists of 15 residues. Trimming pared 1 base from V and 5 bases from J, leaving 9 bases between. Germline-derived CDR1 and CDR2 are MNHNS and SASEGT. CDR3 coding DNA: TGTGCCAGCAGTGAAGGGACAGCTCATAATTCACCCCTCCACTTT. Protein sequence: CASSEGTAHNSPLHF.

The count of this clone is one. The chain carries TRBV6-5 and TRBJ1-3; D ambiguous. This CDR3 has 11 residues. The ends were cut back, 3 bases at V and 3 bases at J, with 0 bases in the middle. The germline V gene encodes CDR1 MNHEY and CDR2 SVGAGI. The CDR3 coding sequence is TGTGCCAGCAGTTATGGAAACACCATATATTTT. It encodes CASSYGNTIYF.

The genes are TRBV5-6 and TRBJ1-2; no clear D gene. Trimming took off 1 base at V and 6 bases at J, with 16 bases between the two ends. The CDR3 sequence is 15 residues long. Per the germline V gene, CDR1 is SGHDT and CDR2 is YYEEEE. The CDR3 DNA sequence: TGTGCCAGCAGCTTGTGGGGTCTCCTGGACCATGGCTACACCTTC. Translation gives CASSLWGLLDHGYTF.

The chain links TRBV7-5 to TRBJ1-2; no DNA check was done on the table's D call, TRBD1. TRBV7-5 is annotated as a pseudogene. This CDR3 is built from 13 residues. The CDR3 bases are TGTGCCAGAAGCTCATCCAGGGACTATGGCTACACCTTC. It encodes CARSSSRDYGYTF.

CDR3 bases: TGTGCCAGCAGCGGGAGATCACAGGGGGCGATCTTTAATGAAAAACTGTTTTTT. Its protein product is CASSGRSQGAIFNEKLFF. This chain joins TRBV5-6 and TRBJ1-4, with 9 bases fitting TRBD1. The germline gives CDR1 SGHDT, CDR2 YYEEEE. This CDR3 region has 18 residues. Unmatched junction bases numbered 14, after V lost 4 bases and J lost 4 bases. Together with reference TRBV5-6 and TRBJ1-4, the CDR3 gives the full variable domain: DAGVTQSPTHLIKTRGQQVTLRCSPKSGHDTVSWYQQALGQGPQFIFQYYEEEERQRGNFPDRFSGHQFPNYSSELNVNALLLGDSALYLCASSGRSQGAIFNEKLFFGSGTQLSVL.

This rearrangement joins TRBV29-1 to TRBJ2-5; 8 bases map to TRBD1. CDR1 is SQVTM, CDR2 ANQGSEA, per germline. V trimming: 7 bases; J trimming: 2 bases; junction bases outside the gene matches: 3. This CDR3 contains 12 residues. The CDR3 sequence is CSARTGQETQYF. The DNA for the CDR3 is TGCAGCGCCCGGACAGGGCAAGAGACCCAGTACTTC.

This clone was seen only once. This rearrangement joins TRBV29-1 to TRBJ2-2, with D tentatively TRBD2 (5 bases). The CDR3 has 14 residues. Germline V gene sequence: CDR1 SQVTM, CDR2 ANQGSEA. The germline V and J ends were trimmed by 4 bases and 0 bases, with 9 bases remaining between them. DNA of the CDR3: TGCAGCGTTGTAAGAGGGCCGAACACCGGGGAGCTGTTTTTT. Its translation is CSVVRGPNTGELFF.

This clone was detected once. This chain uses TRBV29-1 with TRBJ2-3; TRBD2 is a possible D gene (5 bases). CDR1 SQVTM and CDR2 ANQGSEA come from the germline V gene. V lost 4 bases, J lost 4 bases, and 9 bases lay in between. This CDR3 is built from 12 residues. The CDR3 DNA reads TGCAGCGTTGGAGGGATTGCAGATACGCAGTATTTT. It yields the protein CSVGGIADTQYF.

This chain's CDR3 is CASSLTASYEQYF. The CDR3 DNA reads TGTGCCAGCAGTCTAACAGCTTCCTACGAGCAGTACTTC. This chain joins TRBV6-6 and TRBJ2-7, with D unresolved. CDR1 and CDR2 from the germline V gene are MNHNY and SVGAGI (reference sequence). V was clipped by 5 bases and J by 1 base, with 9 bases between them. The CDR3 consists of 13 residues.

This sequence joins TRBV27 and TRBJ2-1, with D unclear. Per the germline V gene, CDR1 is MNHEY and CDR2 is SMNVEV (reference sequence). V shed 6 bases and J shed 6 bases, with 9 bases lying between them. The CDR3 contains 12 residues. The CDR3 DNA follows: TGTGCCAGCAGCTTTAGCCTCAATGAGCAGTTCTTC. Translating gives CASSFSLNEQFF.

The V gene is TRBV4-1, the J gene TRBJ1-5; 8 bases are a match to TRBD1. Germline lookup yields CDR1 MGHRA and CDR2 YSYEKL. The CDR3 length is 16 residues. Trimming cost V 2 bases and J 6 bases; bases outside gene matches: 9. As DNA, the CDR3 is TGCGCCAGCAGCCAATTCGGTGGAACAGGGGGTCAGCCCCAGCATTTT. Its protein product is CASSQFGGTGGQPQHF.

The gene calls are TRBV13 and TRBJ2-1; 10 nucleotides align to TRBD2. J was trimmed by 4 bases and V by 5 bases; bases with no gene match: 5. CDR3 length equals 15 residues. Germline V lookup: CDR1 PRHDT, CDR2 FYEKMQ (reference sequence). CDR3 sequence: CASSPGLAEYNEQFF. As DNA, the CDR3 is TGTGCCAGCAGCCCAGGACTAGCGGAGTACAATGAGCAGTTCTTC.

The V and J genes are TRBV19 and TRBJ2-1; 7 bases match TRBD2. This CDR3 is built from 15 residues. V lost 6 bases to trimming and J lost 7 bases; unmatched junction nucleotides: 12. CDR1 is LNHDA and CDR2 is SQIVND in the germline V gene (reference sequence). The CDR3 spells CASSAGAGVSNEQFF. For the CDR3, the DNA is TGTGCCAGTAGCGCAGGTGCGGGGGTATCAAATGAGCAGTTCTTC.

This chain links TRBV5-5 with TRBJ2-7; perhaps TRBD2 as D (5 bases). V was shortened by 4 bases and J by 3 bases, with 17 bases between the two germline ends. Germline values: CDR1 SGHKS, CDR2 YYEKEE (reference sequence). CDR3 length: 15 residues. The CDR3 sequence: CASSDPARRYYEQYF. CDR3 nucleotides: TGTGCCAGCAGCGACCCCGCAAGGAGGTACTACGAGCAGTACTTC.

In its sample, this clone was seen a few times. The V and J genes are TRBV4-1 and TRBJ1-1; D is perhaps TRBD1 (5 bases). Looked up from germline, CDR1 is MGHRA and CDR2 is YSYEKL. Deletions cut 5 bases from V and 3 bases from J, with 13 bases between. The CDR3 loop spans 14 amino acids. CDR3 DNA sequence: TGCGCCAGCAGCACGACCGGGGGGTACACTGAAGCTTTCTTT. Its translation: CASSTTGGYTEAFF.

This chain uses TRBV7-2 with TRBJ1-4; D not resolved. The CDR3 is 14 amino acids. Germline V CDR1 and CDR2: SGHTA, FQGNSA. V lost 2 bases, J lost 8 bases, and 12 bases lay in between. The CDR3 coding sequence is TGTGCCAGCAGCTTAACGGTCCAAGCGGAAAAACTGTTTTTT. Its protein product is CASSLTVQAEKLFF.